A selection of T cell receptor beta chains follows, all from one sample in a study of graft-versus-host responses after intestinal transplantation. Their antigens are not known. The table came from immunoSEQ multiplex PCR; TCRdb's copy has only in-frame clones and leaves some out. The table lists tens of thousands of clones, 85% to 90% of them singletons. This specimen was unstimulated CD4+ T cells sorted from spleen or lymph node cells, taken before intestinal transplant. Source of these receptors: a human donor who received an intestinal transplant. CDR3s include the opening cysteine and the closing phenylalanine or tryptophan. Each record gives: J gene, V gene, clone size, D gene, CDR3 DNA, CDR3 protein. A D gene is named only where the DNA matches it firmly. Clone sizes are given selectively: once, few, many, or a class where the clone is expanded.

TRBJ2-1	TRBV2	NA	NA	TGTGCCAGCAGGGGCCCTTTAGCGGTGAGCTCCTACAATGAGCAGTTCTTC	CASRGPLAVSSYNEQFF
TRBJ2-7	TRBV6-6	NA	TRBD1	TGTGCCAGCAGCCCGGGACAGCTGACCTACGAGCAGTACTTC	CASSPGQLTYEQYF
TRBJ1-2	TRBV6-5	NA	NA	TGTGCCAGCAGTTACTCGCTGCAAAAGGGAGGAGGCTACACCTTC	CASSYSLQKGGGYTF
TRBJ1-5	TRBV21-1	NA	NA	TGTGCCAGCAGCAAATCAGGGCTAGATCAGCCCCAGCATTTT	CASSKSGLDQPQHF
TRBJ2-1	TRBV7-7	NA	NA	TGTGCTAGCAGCTTAACGGACTTTACCAATGAGCAGTTCTTC	CASSLTDFTNEQFF
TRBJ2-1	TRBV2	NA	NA	TGTGCCAGCAGTCTCGACTTGGACAATGAGCAGTTCTTC	CASSLDLDNEQFF
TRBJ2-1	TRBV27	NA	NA	TGTGCCAGCACCCTCGGACCCGCCGGGAAGGCGGTTAAGGATCAGTTCTTC	CASTLGPAGKAVKDQFF
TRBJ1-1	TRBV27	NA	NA	TGTGCCAGCAGTCGCTACAGGGCGGGCACTGAAGCTTTCTTT	CASSRYRAGTEAFF
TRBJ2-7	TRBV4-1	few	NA	TGCGCCAGCAGCCAAGAACCCCCCCTAGCTTACGAGCAGTACTTC	CASSQEPPLAYEQYF
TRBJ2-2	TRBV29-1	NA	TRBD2	TGCAGCGTTAGACCGGGGGGGAACACCGGGGAGCTGTTTTTT	CSVRPGGNTGELFF
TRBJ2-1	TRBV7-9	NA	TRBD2	TGTGCCAGCAGCTTAGAGGCTAGCGGGAGGTTGAATGAGCAGTTCTTC	CASSLEASGRLNEQFF
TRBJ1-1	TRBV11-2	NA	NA	TGTGCCAGCAGCTCGGGGTTAGGGAATGCTGAAGCTTTCTTT	CASSSGLGNAEAFF
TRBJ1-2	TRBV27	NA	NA	TGTGCCAGCAGTTTTCAGGCTAACTATGGCTACACCTTC	CASSFQANYGYTF
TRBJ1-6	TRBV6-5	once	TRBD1	TGTGCCAGCAGTTACGGGACAGGGCAATCACCCCTCCACTTT	CASSYGTGQSPLHF
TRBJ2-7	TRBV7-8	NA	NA	TGTGCCAGCAGCTTAGTGGACACGGCTTTATACGAGCAGTACTTC	CASSLVDTALYEQYF
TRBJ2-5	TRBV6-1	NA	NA	TGTGCCAGCACCCCGACTAGTGGGCAAGAGACCCAGTACTTC	CASTPTSGQETQYF
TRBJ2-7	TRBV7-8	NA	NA	TGTGCCAGCAGCAAACCCCGGGGGGGACAGCGAAAGTACGAGCAGTACTTC	CASSKPRGGQRKYEQYF